This T cell receptor beta chain comes out of a study of T cells in Graves' hyperthyroidism and ophthalmopathy. Study summary: Peripheral blood was obtained at initial diagnosis, preceding any treatment. The study, taken as a whole, reports: In blood, most of the thyroid clonotypes expanded above 0.001 were also present.

TCR beta CDR3 region amplification was performed from RNA transcripts. A first-round RT-PCR of the TCR CDR3 used the HTBI primer set. From the multiplex PCR reads, TCRdb called clonotypes with MiXCR, one entry per CDR3 protein. The sample shows approximately 360,000 distinct CDR3 sequences, around a sixth of them seen only once. Any symptoms of ophthalmopathy came after the first hyperthyroidism diagnosis, from which the blood sample dates. This clonotype occurred many times. Its target is unknown. The CDR3 spans 17 residues. Trimming removed 0 bases from V and 2 bases from J; junction bases left unmatched: 6. Per germline, CDR1 MNHEY and CDR2 SVGEGT.

The sample consisted of blood. This chain uses TRBV6-2 or TRBV6-3 with TRBJ1-1; 10 nucleotides agree with TRBD1. The clonotype originates from a young woman with Graves' hyperthyroidism that later progressed to Graves' ophthalmopathy. The CDR3 here is CASSYSKRQGANTEAFF. DNA for the CDR3: TGTGCCAGCAGTTACTCGAAGCGACAGGGGGCCAACACTGAAGCTTTCTTT.